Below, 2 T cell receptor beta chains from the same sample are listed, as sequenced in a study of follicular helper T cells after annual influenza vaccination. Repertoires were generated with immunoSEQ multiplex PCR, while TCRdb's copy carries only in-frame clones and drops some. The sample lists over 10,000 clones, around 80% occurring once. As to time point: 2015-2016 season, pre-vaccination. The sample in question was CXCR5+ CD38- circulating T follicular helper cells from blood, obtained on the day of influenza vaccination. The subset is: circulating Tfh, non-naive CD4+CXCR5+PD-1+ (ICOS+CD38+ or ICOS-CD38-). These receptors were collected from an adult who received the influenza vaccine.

Here the CDR3 DNA reads TGTGCCAGCAGCCCCATTGGGGCTACTAACTATGGCTACACCTTC. Its protein product is CASSPIGATNYGYTF. The rearrangement links TRBV5-4 to TRBJ1-2, with D possibly being TRBD1 (5 bases). Germline V gene sequence: CDR1 SGHNT, CDR2 YYREEE (reference sequence). With 4 bases removed from V and 0 bases from J, the gap between germline ends came to 13 bases. This CDR3 has 15 amino acids.

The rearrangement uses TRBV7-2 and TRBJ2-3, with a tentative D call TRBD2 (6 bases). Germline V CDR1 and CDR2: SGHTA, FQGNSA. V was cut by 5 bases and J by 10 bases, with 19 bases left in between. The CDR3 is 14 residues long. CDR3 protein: CASSANSGTPPQYF. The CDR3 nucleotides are TGTGCCAGCAGCGCAAACTCCGGGACTCCTCCGCAGTATTTT.